This is a list of T cell receptor beta chains from one sample in a study of technical replicates of blood from several donors. Sequenced by immunoSEQ multiplex PCR; TCRdb stores in-frame clones only, minus some. The table has 65,000 to 85,000 clones, roughly 97% seen once. Input material: T cells isolated from PBMCs. All receptors derive from a human donor in good health. CDR3s include the opening cysteine and the closing phenylalanine or tryptophan. Fields, in order: V gene, clone size, J gene, D gene, CDR3 DNA, CDR3 protein. The D gene is left open where the match is weak. Size is omitted from some rows. Given values are once, few, many or a class for expanded clones.

V: TRBV30
size: .
J: TRBJ2-7
D: .
DNA: TGTGCCTGGAGTGTCGATCAGGGGTCCTACGAGCAGTACTTC
CDR3: CAWSVDQGSYEQYF

V: TRBV10-3
size: .
J: TRBJ1-5
D: .
DNA: TGTGCCATCAGTGAGGATGCAGACAATCAGCCCCAGCATTTT
CDR3: CAISEDADNQPQHF

V: TRBV19
size: .
J: TRBJ2-2
D: .
DNA: TGTGCCAGTACAGGGTCAGCCACCGGGGAGCTGTTTTTT
CDR3: CASTGSATGELFF

V: TRBV29-1
size: .
J: TRBJ1-1
D: .
DNA: TGCAGCGTCCAGGGTGGGATGAACACTGAAGCTTTCTTT
CDR3: CSVQGGMNTEAFF

V: TRBV5-5
size: .
J: TRBJ1-3
D: .
DNA: TGTGCCAGCAGCTTTGGCAACTCTGGAAACACCATATATTTT
CDR3: CASSFGNSGNTIYF

V: TRBV20-1
size: .
J: TRBJ2-5
D: TRBD1
DNA: TGCAGTGCGGGACAGGGCGAGACCCAGTACTTC
CDR3: CSAGQGETQYF

V: TRBV19
size: .
J: TRBJ1-5
D: TRBD1
DNA: TGTGCCAGTAGTGACAGGGGGGACCAGCCCCAGCATTTT
CDR3: CASSDRGDQPQHF

V: TRBV30
size: .
J: TRBJ2-3
D: TRBD2
DNA: TGTGCCTGGACCCTGGCTAGCGGGAGCACAGATACGCAGTATTTT
CDR3: CAWTLASGSTDTQYF

V: TRBV15
size: .
J: TRBJ2-7
D: .
DNA: TGTGCCACTAAGTACCTGAGAGAGCAGTACTTC
CDR3: CATKYLREQYF

V: TRBV5-8
size: .
J: TRBJ2-7
D: .
DNA: TGTGCCAGCAGCTTGGTTCTATTTGGCGGAACCTCCTACGAGCAGTACTTC
CDR3: CASSLVLFGGTSYEQYF

V: TRBV7-9
size: .
J: TRBJ2-1
D: TRBD2
DNA: TGTGCCAGCAGCCCTAACGGACTAGCGGGCTCCTACAATGAGCAGTTCTTC
CDR3: CASSPNGLAGSYNEQFF

V: TRBV5-1
size: .
J: TRBJ2-7
D: TRBD1
DNA: TGCGCCAGCAGCAGGGACAGGGTAGAGCAGTACTTC
CDR3: CASSRDRVEQYF

V: TRBV10-1
size: .
J: TRBJ2-2
D: TRBD2
DNA: TGCGCCAGCAGTTTAGCGGGAGACACCGGGGAGCTGTTTTTT
CDR3: CASSLAGDTGELFF

V: TRBV7-9
size: .
J: TRBJ1-1
D: .
DNA: TGTGCCAGCAGCTTAGGGACAAACGAAGCTTTCTTT
CDR3: CASSLGTNEAFF

V: TRBV5-8
size: .
J: TRBJ1-3
D: .
DNA: TGTGCCAGCAGCTGGGGAGGGGAAATGGGCGGAAACACCATATATTTT
CDR3: CASSWGGEMGGNTIYF

V: TRBV7-9
size: .
J: TRBJ2-7
D: TRBD2
DNA: TGTGCCAGCAGCTCACTAGCGGGAGCCCCCTACGAGCAGTACTTC
CDR3: CASSSLAGAPYEQYF

V: TRBV11-2
size: .
J: TRBJ2-7
D: .
DNA: TGTGCCAGCAGCTTAGTACAGGGTGGAAGGGAGCAGTACTTC
CDR3: CASSLVQGGREQYF

V: TRBV11-2
size: .
J: TRBJ1-1
D: .
DNA: TGTGCCAGCAGCTTAGTGCGACTTCGGGAAGCTTTCTTT
CDR3: CASSLVRLREAFF

V: TRBV7-3
size: .
J: TRBJ2-1
D: TRBD2
DNA: TGTGCCAGCAGCCTCCTAGCGGGAAGCTCCTACAATGAGCAGTTCTTC
CDR3: CASSLLAGSSYNEQFF

V: TRBV14
size: once
J: TRBJ1-1
D: .
DNA: TGTGCCAGCAGCCAAGGTTGGAGGGCTGAAGCTTTCTTT
CDR3: CASSQGWRAEAFF

V: TRBV5-5
size: .
J: TRBJ2-4
D: .
DNA: TGTGCCAGCAGCTCTAGCCAAAACATTCAGTACTTC
CDR3: CASSSSQNIQYF

V: TRBV28
size: .
J: TRBJ1-5
D: .
DNA: TGTGCCAGCAGCATCCTGCCTTGGGACACTTATAGCAATCAGCCCCAGCATTTT
CDR3: CASSILPWDTYSNQPQHF